The next 24 T cell receptor beta chains were all read from a single sample in a study of graft-versus-host responses after intestinal transplantation. Some 200,000 CFSE-labeled responder cells were plated with some 200,000 irradiated, violet-dye-labeled stimulator cells. The table came from immunoSEQ multiplex PCR; TCRdb's copy has only in-frame clones and leaves some out. Of about 15,000 clones detected, around 30% appear once; the ten largest clones hold around 2.8%. The sample consisted of alloreactive CD8+ T cells from a mixed lymphocyte reaction culture, taken before intestinal transplant. Subset in this sample: CFSE-low proliferating T cells sorted from roughly six-day pre-transplant mixed lymphocyte reaction (GvH or HvG direction). These receptors were collected from a human patient who received an intestinal transplant.

This clone is labeled as medium-sized. V is TRBV28 and J is TRBJ2-7; no clear D. Trimming shortened V by 2 bases and J by 0 bases, and 11 bases separated the two germline ends. Germline V lookup: CDR1 MDHEN, CDR2 SYDVKM. The CDR3 has 15 amino acids. The CDR3 nucleotides read TGTGCCAGCAGTTTAATGCCGGTTAGCTCCTACGAGCAGTACTTC. Encoded protein: CASSLMPVSSYEQYF.

This clone was detected only a few times. The V and J genes are TRBV6-6 and TRBJ1-1, with TRBD1 matching over 7 bases. This CDR3 region has 14 residues. V gave up 1 base and J gave up 5 bases; unmatched junction bases: 4. CDR1 MNHNY and CDR2 SVGAGI come from the germline V gene (reference sequence). The CDR3 nucleotides are TGTGCCAGCAGTTACTTTCAGGACAGGACTGAAGCTTTCTTT. This codes for CASSYFQDRTEAFF.

J is TRBJ1-2 and V is TRBV27, with D possibly matching TRBD1 (5 bases). The CDR3 length is 12 residues. Looked up from germline, CDR1 is MNHEY and CDR2 is SMNVEV (reference sequence). Trimming left V 3 bases short and J 8 bases short, with 10 bases between. The CDR3 region is CASSFGGSGYTF. CDR3 in DNA: TGTGCCAGCAGTTTTGGGGGATCAGGCTACACCTTC.

This clone is classed as medium-sized. The V gene is TRBV6-5, the J gene TRBJ1-1; unclear D gene. Germline assignment: CDR1 MNHEY and CDR2 SVGAGI. The CDR3 has 13 amino acids. The V end was cut by 2 bases, the J end by 0 bases, with 4 bases between. In DNA, the CDR3 is TGTGCCAGCAGTTACACAATGAACACTGAAGCTTTCTTT. It specifies CASSYTMNTEAFF.

A few counts support this clone. The rearrangement joins TRBV5-4 to TRBJ1-1; TRBD1 might be the D (5 bases). V was cut by 0 bases and J by 7 bases, with 10 bases left in between. Germline lookup yields CDR1 SGHNT and CDR2 YYREEE (reference sequence). The CDR3 extends over 13 amino acids. The CDR3 spells CASSLETAFEAFF. CDR3 sequence (DNA): TGTGCCAGCAGCTTGGAGACAGCGTTTGAAGCTTTCTTT.

The rearrangement links TRBV9 to TRBJ1-1; a weak D match, TRBD1 (5 bases). Germline V gives CDR1 SGDLS, CDR2 YYNGEE. The CDR3 has 14 residues. The V end lost 3 bases, the J end lost 3 bases, and 12 bases lay between the germline ends. The CDR3 is CASSDGGSDTEAFF. The CDR3, as DNA: TGTGCCAGCAGCGACGGGGGGTCCGACACTGAAGCTTTCTTT.

Comments on this clone: Mismatch with germline at one junction end may stem from a read error. J is TRBJ2-3 and V is TRBV15; possibly TRBD1 or TRBD2 for D (6 bases each). The CDR3 sequence is 16 residues long. Germline loops: CDR1 LNHNV, CDR2 YYDKDF (reference sequence). The CDR3 DNA reads as TGTGCCACCAGCAGAGAGGGGGCGGGAACCACAAATACGCAGTATTTT. This encodes CATSREGAGTTNTQYF.

This clone has more than one count but fewer than ten. This sequence joins TRBV7-3 and TRBJ2-2; the match to TRBD2 covers 9 bases. In germline, CDR1 is SGHTA, CDR2 FQGTGA. V trimming: 2 bases; J trimming: 3 bases; junction bases outside the gene matches: 4. CDR3 length: 16 residues. Here the CDR3 reads CASSLRLAVYTGELFF. Written as DNA, the CDR3 is TGTGCCAGCAGCTTACGACTAGCGGTATACACCGGGGAGCTGTTTTTT.

This sequence joins TRBV27 and TRBJ2-7; D gene uncertain. The V and J ends lost 4 bases and 0 bases respectively, with 7 bases between them. The CDR3 loop spans 13 amino acids. Germline V gene data show CDR1 as MNHEY and CDR2 as SMNVEV (reference sequence). The CDR3 nucleotides read TGTGCCAGCAGTTACGGAACCTCCTACGAGCAGTACTTC. It yields the protein CASSYGTSYEQYF.

This clone was picked up a small number of times. The V call is TRBV7-8, the J call TRBJ2-3; D is ambiguous. The germline CDR1 and CDR2 sequences are SGHVS and FQNEAQ. The CDR3 consists of 11 residues. Trimming pared 1 base from V and 11 bases from J, leaving 7 bases between. The CDR3 nucleotides read TGTGCCAGCAGCTTAGTAGGCTGGCAGTATTTT. Its protein is CASSLVGWQYF. The full variable domain, with the rest looked up from reference TRBV7-8 and TRBJ2-3, is GAGVSQSPRYKVAKRGQDVALRCDPISGHVSLFWYQQALGQGPEFLTYFQNEAQLDKSGLPSDRFFAERPEGSVSTLKIQRTQQEDSAVYLCASSLVGWQYFGPGTRLTVL.

V and J are TRBV19 and TRBJ2-7; no clear D. Germline V gene lookup returns CDR1 LNHDA and CDR2 SQIVND (reference sequence). Trimming cost V 10 bases and J 2 bases, with 12 bases left between them. The CDR3 contains 12 residues. CDR3 DNA sequence: TGTGCCACTTCGCAAGCGACCTACGAGCAGTACTTC. The encoded protein is CATSQATYEQYF.

This clone is termed medium-sized. The genes are TRBV2 and TRBJ2-3, with 9 bases fitting TRBD2. CDR1 is SNHLY and CDR2 is FYNNEI in the germline V gene. After removal of 7 bases from V and 3 bases from J, the junction contained 14 bases not matched to a gene. CDR3 size: 17 residues. The CDR3 bases are TGTGCCAGCACCGCCGATCGGCGGGGGGGCAGAACAGATACGCAGTATTTT. Its translation: CASTADRRGGRTDTQYF.

The chain links TRBV6-1 to TRBJ1-1, with 12 bases fitting TRBD1. Germline trimming cut 5 bases from V and 5 bases from J; bases unmatched to any gene: 6. The CDR3 totals 15 residues. CDR1 is MNHNS, CDR2 SASEGT, per germline. The CDR3 DNA is TGTGCCAGCAGTCTGTGGGACAGGGGGCGGACTGAAGCTTTCTTT. It encodes CASSLWDRGRTEAFF.

The chain joins TRBV28 to TRBJ2-7, with D perhaps matching TRBD1 or TRBD2 (5 bases each). With 3 bases removed from V and 7 bases from J, the gap between germline ends came to 16 bases. In germline, CDR1 is MDHEN, CDR2 SYDVKM. CDR3 length: 14 amino acids. CDR3 region: CASSLGQGEWEQYF. In DNA form, the CDR3 reads TGTGCCAGCAGTTTGGGGCAGGGAGAGTGGGAGCAGTACTTC.

A few counts support this clone. This chain joins TRBV5-5 and TRBJ2-3; 7 bases agree with TRBD2. CDR3 size: 15 residues. V shed 4 bases, J shed 1 base, and the junction held 6 bases outside the gene matches. Germline V lookup: CDR1 SGHKS, CDR2 YYEKEE (reference sequence). CDR3 in DNA: TGTGCCAGCAGCGTTAGCGGGTGGGGCACAGATACGCAGTATTTT. This sequence encodes CASSVSGWGTDTQYF.

The chain carries TRBV28 and TRBJ1-5, with D unresolved. The CDR3 sequence is 11 residues long. Trimming stripped 6 bases from V and 15 bases from J, with 15 bases between. Germline CDR1 MDHEN, CDR2 SYDVKM. This CDR3 is CASSPTSTPHF. The CDR3 DNA follows: TGTGCCAGCAGCCCCACATCGACCCCGCATTTT.

The rearrangement uses TRBV7-8 and TRBJ1-1, with D unclear. Germline CDR1 is SGHVS and CDR2 is FQNEAQ. V gave up 5 bases and J gave up 9 bases, with 19 bases separating them. This CDR3 region has 14 residues. This CDR3 is CASSPLRPKRQAFF. The CDR3 nucleotides read TGTGCCAGCAGCCCCCTCAGACCTAAGAGGCAAGCTTTCTTT.

There are a few counts of this clone. The CDR3 nucleotides read TGTGCCACCGCAGAGAACGTTTATCAGCCCCAGCATTTT. It translates to CATAENVYQPQHF. V is TRBV6-1 and J is TRBJ1-5; D unresolved. Germline V lookup: CDR1 MNHNS, CDR2 SASEGT. This CDR3 region has 13 residues. The V end was cut by 10 bases, the J end by 5 bases, with 15 bases between.

The chain is built from TRBV4-1 and TRBJ2-1; TRBD2 matches at 11 bases. The CDR3 runs to 17 residues. Germline CDR1 is MGHRA and CDR2 is YSYEKL. The junction had 4 bases not matched to a gene; V was cut back by 3 bases and J by 0 bases. The CDR3 loop reads CASSHTSGRVSYNEQFF. In DNA form, the CDR3 reads TGCGCCAGCAGCCATACTAGCGGGAGAGTCTCCTACAATGAGCAGTTCTTC.

This clone was recorded a few times. The genes are TRBV4-1 and TRBJ2-1; the match to TRBD1 covers 7 bases. The CDR3 spans 14 residues. Germline CDR1 MGHRA, CDR2 YSYEKL. The V segment lost 1 base and the J segment 6 bases; nucleotides outside the gene matches: 3. The CDR3 nucleotides are TGCGCCAGCAGCCAAGCGGCAGGGGGCAATGAGCAGTTCTTC. It translates to CASSQAAGGNEQFF.

The rearrangement uses TRBV11-2 and TRBJ2-7; 8 nucleotides match TRBD1. The trim removed 4 bases at V and 6 bases at J, leaving 8 bases unmatched. This CDR3 has 14 residues. Germline lookup yields CDR1 SGHAT and CDR2 FQNNGV. CDR3 DNA sequence: TGTGCCAGCAGCTGGACAGGGACCCGCTCCGAGCAGTACTTC. Translation: CASSWTGTRSEQYF.

This clone was observed a handful of times. The chain links TRBV5-4 to TRBJ2-3, with 7 bases that match TRBD2. Germline V gives CDR1 SGHNT, CDR2 YYREEE (reference sequence). V shed 3 bases, J shed 14 bases, and the junction held 6 bases outside the gene matches. CDR3 length equals 11 residues. In nucleotides, the CDR3 is TGTGCCAGCAGCTCCGGACTAGAATTGTATTTT. Its protein is CASSSGLELYF. Full variable domain (rest looked up from reference TRBV5-4 and TRBJ2-3): ETGVTQSPTHLIKTRGQQVTLRCSSQSGHNTVSWYQQALGQGPQFIFQYYREEENGRGNFPPRFSGLQFPNYSSELNVNALELDDSALYLCASSSGLELYFGPGTRLTVL.

This clone ranks as medium-sized. V is TRBV7-2 and J is TRBJ2-7; 13 positions match TRBD2. CDR3 length: 16 residues. With 3 bases clipped from V and 4 bases from J, the junction kept 6 bases outside the gene matches. Germline CDR1 reads SGHTA; CDR2 reads FQGNSA. The CDR3 DNA reads as TGTGCCAGCAGCTTTAGCAGGGGACTAGCGGGGTACGAGCAGTACTTC. As protein: CASSFSRGLAGYEQYF.

The V call is TRBV4-1, the J call TRBJ2-7; unclear D gene. This CDR3 region has 14 residues. The germline V gene encodes CDR1 MGHRA and CDR2 YSYEKL. Trimming pared 3 bases from V and 4 bases from J, leaving 13 bases between. The CDR3 coding sequence is TGCGCCAGCAGCCAGGCGGCAGGTGGGTACGAGCAGTACTTC. This codes for CASSQAAGGYEQYF.